Reported below is one T cell receptor beta chain. Antigen: not known. The data belong to a study of shared clonotypes between healthy human individuals. Background on the study: Per donor, three plates held CD4 naive cells, three held CD4 memory, two held CD8 naive and one held CD8 memory. General study findings and limits: As a rule, naive subsets had a larger estimated richness than memory subsets. Specimens sampled were limited to blood, with tissue repertoires likely differing.

J lost 1 base, V lost 2 bases, and 9 bases had no gene match. CDR3 size: 17 residues. CDR1 and CDR2 (germline): MGHRA, YSYEKL. The protocol was immunoSEQ multiplex PCR, while the TCRdb copy is restricted to in-frame clones and leaves out a portion. The sample yields roughly 2.1 million clones, 85% to 95% seen once. Terminally differentiated effector memory CD45RA+ cells were excluded from the naive CD8 cells, which were CD45RO-negative and positively selected for CCR7. Donors, without exception, were Caucasian adults residing in Nashville, Tennessee. The V call is TRBV4-1, the J call TRBJ2-3; 7 bases are a match to TRBD1. The TCR sequence derives from a young man in good health. Some clones in this sample may be carry-over from other donors' samples. The sample consisted of naive CD8+ T cells from PBMCs. CDR3 protein: CASSQFGGQAGTDTQYF. DNA for the CDR3: TGCGCCAGCAGCCAATTTGGAGGACAGGCCGGCACAGATACGCAGTATTTT.